The rows below give T cell receptor beta chains drawn from one sample of a study of identifying expanded T cells in peripheral blood. Here immunoSEQ multiplex PCR was the method, and the copy in TCRdb shows in-frame clones only, minus some. The sample has 100,000 or so clones, around 88% seen once. The sample taken for sequencing was blood. These receptors were taken from a person aged 18 to 70 in good health. The CDR3 runs from the conserved cysteine through the conserved F or W. Fields, in order: clone size, CDR3 length, V gene, J gene, D gene, CDR3 protein, CDR3 DNA. A D gene is named only where the DNA matches it firmly. Expanded clones are given a class, and other clones once, few, many or no size at all.

NA	15	TRBV13	TRBJ2-7	NA	CASSLGGWGSYEQYF	TGTGCCAGCAGCTTAGGTGGGTGGGGGAGCTACGAGCAGTACTTC
NA	15	TRBV15	TRBJ2-3	TRBD2	CATSTGLAVTDTQYF	TGTGCCACCAGCACAGGACTAGCGGTGACAGATACGCAGTATTTT
NA	13	TRBV12-5	TRBJ2-3	NA	CASGFGAPSVQYF	TGTGCTAGTGGTTTCGGGGCCCCGAGCGTGCAGTATTTT
NA	13	TRBV5-1	TRBJ1-2	TRBD1	CASSIQGEGGYTF	TGCGCCAGCAGCATCCAGGGGGAAGGTGGCTACACCTTC
once	15	TRBV5-4	TRBJ2-2	NA	CASSPTQGYTGELFF	TGTGCCAGCAGCCCCACGCAGGGGTACACCGGGGAGCTGTTTTTT
NA	14	TRBV27	TRBJ1-5	TRBD1	CASTDRGGGQPQHF	TGTGCCAGCACTGACAGGGGTGGGGGGCAGCCCCAGCATTTT
NA	16	TRBV7-9	TRBJ1-5	NA	CASSHPLSGSDQPQHF	TGTGCCAGCAGCCACCCCCTAAGCGGTTCGGATCAGCCCCAGCATTTT
NA	16	TRBV7-2	TRBJ2-3	NA	CASSFPGRGKTDTQYF	TGTGCCAGCAGCTTCCCGGGGCGCGGAAAGACAGATACGCAGTATTTT
few	13	TRBV2	TRBJ1-2	TRBD1	CASSTGTAYGYTF	TGTGCCAGCAGCACCGGGACAGCCTATGGCTACACCTTC
few	14	TRBV28	TRBJ1-5	TRBD1	CASSFGTGHQPQHF	TGTGCCAGCAGTTTCGGGACAGGGCATCAGCCCCAGCATTTT
NA	14	TRBV6-5	TRBJ1-5	TRBD1	CASSLTGRNQPQHF	TGTGCCAGCAGCTTGACAGGGCGCAATCAGCCCCAGCATTTT
NA	16	TRBV6-5	TRBJ2-2	NA	CASSYSGSRDTGELFF	TGTGCCAGCAGTTACTCAGGTTCCAGGGACACCGGGGAGCTGTTTTTT
NA	14	TRBV28	TRBJ1-1	NA	CASSHLPRGTEAFF	TGTGCCAGCAGCCACCTGCCCCGGGGCACTGAAGCTTTCTTT
once	14	TRBV28	TRBJ2-7	TRBD1	CASTHGQGPNEQYF	TGTGCCAGCACCCATGGACAGGGGCCCAACGAGCAGTACTTC
NA	16	TRBV30	TRBJ2-1	TRBD1	CAWSRDRGGAYNEQFF	TGTGCCTGGAGTCGGGACAGGGGAGGGGCCTACAATGAGCAGTTCTTC
NA	14	TRBV27	TRBJ2-7	NA	CASSLAGAFYEQYF	TGTGCCAGCAGTTTAGCGGGGGCCTTCTACGAGCAGTACTTC
NA	16	TRBV4-1	TRBJ1-5	TRBD1	CASSQSPGQVNQPQHF	TGCGCCAGCAGCCAATCTCCGGGACAGGTCAATCAGCCCCAGCATTTT
NA	14	TRBV5-1	TRBJ2-1	TRBD2	CASSLISGANEQFF	TGCGCCAGCAGCTTGATTAGCGGGGCTAATGAGCAGTTCTTC
NA	15	TRBV7-8	TRBJ1-6	NA	CATRQRSSYNSPLHF	TGTGCCACAAGACAGAGGAGCTCCTATAATTCACCCCTCCACTTT
NA	18	TRBV28	TRBJ2-5	TRBD2	CASSSQILGLAGQETQYF	TGTGCCAGCAGTTCTCAAATTCTAGGACTAGCGGGCCAAGAGACCCAGTACTTC
NA	13	TRBV7-9	TRBJ2-3	TRBD1	CASSPRGPDTQYF	TGTGCCAGCAGTCCTAGGGGGCCAGATACGCAGTATTTT
NA	14	TRBV11-2	TRBJ2-7	NA	CASSPTALSYEQYF	TGTGCCAGCAGCCCTACAGCGCTATCCTACGAGCAGTACTTC
once	14	TRBV6-5	TRBJ2-4	NA	CASSPGLAKNIQYF	TGTGCCAGCTCCCCCGGGCTAGCCAAAAACATTCAGTACTTC
once	15	TRBV7-9	TRBJ2-1	NA	CASSFRRQGRNEQFF	TGTGCCAGCAGCTTCCGAAGGCAGGGTCGCAATGAGCAGTTCTTC